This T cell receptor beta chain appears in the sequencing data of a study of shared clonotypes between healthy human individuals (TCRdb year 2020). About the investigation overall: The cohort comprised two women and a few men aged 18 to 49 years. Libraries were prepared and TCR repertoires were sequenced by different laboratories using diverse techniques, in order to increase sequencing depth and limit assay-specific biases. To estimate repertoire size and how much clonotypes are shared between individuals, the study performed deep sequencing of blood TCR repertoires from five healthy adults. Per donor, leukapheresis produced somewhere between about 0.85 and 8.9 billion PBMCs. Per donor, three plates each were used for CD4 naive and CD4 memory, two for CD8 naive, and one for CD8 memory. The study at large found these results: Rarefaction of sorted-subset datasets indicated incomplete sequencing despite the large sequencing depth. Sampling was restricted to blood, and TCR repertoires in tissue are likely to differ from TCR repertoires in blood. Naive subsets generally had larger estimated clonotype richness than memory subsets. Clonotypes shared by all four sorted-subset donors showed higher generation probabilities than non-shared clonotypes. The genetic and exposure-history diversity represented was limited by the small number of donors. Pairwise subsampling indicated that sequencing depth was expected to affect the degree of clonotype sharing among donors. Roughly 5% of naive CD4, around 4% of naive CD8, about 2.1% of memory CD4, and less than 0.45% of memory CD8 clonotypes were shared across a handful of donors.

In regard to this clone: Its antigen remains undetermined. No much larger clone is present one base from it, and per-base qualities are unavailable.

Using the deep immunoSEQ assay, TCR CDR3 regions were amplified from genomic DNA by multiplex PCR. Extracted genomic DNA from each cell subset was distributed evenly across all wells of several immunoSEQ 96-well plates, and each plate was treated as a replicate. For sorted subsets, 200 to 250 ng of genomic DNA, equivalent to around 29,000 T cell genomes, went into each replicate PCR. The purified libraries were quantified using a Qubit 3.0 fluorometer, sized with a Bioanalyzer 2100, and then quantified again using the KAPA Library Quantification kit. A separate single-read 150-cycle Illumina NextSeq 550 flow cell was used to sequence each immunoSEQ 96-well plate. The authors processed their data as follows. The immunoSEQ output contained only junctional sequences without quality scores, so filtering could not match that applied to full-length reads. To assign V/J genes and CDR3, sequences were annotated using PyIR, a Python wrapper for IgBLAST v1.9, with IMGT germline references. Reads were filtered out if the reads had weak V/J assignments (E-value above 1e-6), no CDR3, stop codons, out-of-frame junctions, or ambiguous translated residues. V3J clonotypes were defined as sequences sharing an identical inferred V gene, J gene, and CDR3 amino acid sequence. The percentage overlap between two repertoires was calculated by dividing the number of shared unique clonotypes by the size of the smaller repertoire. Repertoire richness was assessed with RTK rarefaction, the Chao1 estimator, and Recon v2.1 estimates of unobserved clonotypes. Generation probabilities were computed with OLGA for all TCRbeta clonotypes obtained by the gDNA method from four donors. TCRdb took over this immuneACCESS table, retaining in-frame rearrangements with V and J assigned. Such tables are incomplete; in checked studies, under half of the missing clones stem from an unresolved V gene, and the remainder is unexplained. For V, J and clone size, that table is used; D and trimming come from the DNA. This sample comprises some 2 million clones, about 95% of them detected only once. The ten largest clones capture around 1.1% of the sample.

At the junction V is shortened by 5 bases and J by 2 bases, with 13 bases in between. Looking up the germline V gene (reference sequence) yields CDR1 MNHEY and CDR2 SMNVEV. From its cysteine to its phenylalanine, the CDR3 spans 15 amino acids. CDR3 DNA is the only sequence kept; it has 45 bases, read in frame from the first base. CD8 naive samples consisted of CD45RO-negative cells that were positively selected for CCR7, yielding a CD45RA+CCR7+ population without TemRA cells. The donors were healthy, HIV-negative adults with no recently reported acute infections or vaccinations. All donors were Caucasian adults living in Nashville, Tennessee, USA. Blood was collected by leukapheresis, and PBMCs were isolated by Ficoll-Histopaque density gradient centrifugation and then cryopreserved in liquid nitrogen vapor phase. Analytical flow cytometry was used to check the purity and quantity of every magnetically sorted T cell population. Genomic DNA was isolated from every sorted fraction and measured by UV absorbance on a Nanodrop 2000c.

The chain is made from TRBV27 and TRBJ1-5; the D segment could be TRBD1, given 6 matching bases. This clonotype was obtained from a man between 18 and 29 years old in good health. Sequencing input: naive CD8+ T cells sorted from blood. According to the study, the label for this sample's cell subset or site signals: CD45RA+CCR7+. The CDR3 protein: CASSVQGLGNQPQHF. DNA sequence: TGTGCCAGCAGTGTACAGGGCCTTGGCAATCAGCCCCAGCATTTT.